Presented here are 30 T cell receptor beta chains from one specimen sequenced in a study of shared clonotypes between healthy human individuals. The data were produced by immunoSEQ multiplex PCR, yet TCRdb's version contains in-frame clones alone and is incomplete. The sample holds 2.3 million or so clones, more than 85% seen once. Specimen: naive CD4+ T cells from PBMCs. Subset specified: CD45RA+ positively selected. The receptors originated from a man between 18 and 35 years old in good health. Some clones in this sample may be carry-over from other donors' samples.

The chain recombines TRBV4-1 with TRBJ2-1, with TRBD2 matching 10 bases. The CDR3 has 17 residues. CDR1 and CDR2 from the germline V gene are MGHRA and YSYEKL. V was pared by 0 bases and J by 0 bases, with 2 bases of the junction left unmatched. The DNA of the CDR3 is TGCGCCAGCAGCCAAGACACTAGCGGGGTCTCCTACAATGAGCAGTTCTTC. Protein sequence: CASSQDTSGVSYNEQFF.

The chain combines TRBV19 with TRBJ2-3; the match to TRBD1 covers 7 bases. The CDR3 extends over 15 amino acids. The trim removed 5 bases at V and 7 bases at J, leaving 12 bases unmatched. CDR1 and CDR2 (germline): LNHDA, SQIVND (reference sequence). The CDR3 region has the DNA TGTGCCAGTAGTGACACAGGGGTAGCTCGGAATACGCAGTATTTT. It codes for CASSDTGVARNTQYF.

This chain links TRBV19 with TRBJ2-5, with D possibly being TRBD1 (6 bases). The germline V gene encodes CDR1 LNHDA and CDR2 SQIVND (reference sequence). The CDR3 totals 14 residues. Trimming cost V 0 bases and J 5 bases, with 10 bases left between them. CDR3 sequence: CASSIEGGWETQYF. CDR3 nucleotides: TGTGCCAGTAGTATAGAAGGGGGATGGGAGACCCAGTACTTC. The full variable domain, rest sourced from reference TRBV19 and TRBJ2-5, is DGGITQSPKYLFRKEGQNVTLSCEQNLNHDAMYWYRQDPGQGLRLIYYSQIVNDFQKGDIAEGYSVSREKKESFPLTVTSAQKNPTAFYLCASSIEGGWETQYFGPGTRLLVL.

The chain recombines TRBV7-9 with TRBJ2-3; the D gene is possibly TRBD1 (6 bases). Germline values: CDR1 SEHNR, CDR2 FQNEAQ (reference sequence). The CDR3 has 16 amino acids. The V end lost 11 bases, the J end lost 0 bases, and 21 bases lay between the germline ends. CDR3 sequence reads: CAGQGHTNTSTDTQYF. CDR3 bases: TGTGCCGGCCAGGGACATACGAATACTAGCACAGATACGCAGTATTTT.

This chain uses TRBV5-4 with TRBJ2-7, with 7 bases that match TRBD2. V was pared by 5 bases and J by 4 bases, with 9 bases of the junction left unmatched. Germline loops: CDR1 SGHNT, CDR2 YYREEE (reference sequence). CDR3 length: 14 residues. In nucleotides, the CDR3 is TGTGCCAGCAGGGCCGGGACTAACTCTTACGAGCAGTACTTC. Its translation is CASRAGTNSYEQYF.

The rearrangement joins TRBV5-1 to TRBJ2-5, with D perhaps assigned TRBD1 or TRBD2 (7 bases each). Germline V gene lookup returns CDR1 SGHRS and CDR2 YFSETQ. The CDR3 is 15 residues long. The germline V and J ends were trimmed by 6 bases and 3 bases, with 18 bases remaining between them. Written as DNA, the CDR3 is TGCGCCAGCAACAAGGGAGGGACAGCCGAAGAGACCCAGTACTTC. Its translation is CASNKGGTAEETQYF.

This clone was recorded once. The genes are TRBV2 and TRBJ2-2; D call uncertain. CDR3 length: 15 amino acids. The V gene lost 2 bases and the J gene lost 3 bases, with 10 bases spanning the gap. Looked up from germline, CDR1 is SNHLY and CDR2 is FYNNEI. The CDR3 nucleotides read TGTGCCAGCAGTGAACGTAGTTTGTACACCGGGGAGCTGTTTTTT. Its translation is CASSERSLYTGELFF.

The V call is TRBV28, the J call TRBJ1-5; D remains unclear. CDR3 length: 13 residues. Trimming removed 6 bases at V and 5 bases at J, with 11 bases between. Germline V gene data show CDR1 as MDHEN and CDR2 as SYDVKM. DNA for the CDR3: TGTGCCAGCAGCCCCGGAACTTATCAGCCCCAGCATTTT. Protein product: CASSPGTYQPQHF.

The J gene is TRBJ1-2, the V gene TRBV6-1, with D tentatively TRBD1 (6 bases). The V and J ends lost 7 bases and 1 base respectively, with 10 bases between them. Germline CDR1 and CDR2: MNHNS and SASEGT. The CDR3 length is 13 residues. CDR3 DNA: TGTGCCAGCAACGCAGGGGATAACTATGGCTACACCTTC. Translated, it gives CASNAGDNYGYTF.

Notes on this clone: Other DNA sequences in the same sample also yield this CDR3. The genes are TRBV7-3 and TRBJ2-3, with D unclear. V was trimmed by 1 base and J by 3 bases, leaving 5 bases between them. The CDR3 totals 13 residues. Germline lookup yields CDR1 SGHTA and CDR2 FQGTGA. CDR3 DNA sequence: TGTGCCAGCAGCTTAATTTCAACAGATACGCAGTATTTT. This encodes CASSLISTDTQYF.

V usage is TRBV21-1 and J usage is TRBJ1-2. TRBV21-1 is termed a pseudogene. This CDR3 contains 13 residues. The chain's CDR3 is CASIGPFNYGYTF. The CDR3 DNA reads TGTGCCAGCATTGGACCGTTTAACTATGGCTACACCTTC.

The CDR3 DNA follows: TGTGCCAGCTCACCTTCAGTAGGGACTGAAGCTTTCTTT. Its translation: CASSPSVGTEAFF. The chain couples TRBV18 to TRBJ1-1, with D uncertain. This CDR3 is built from 13 residues. In germline, CDR1 is KGHSH, CDR2 LQKENI. The V and J ends lost 3 bases and 5 bases respectively, with 10 bases between them.

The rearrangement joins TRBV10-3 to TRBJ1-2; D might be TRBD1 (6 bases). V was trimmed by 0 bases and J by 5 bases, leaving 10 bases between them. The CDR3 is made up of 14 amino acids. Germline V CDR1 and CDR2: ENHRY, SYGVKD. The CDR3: CAISESGASYGYTF. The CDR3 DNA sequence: TGTGCCATCAGTGAGTCGGGGGCAAGTTATGGCTACACCTTC.

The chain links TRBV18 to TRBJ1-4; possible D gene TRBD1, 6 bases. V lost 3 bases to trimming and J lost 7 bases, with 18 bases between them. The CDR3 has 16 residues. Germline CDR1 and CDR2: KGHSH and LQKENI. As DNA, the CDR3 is TGTGCCAGCTCACCCCCGGGGGGGCTGAGAGGTGAAAAACTGTTTTTT. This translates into CASSPPGGLRGEKLFF.

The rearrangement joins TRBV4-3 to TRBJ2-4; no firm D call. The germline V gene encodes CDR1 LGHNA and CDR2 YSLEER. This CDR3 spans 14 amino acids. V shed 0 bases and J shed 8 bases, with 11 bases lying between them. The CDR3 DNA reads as TGCGCCAGCAGCCAAGATATCCGGATGGACATTCAGTACTTC. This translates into CASSQDIRMDIQYF.

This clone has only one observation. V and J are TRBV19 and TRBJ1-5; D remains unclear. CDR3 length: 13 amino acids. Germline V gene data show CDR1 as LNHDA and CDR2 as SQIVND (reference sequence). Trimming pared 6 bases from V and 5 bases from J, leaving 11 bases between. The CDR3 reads CASRSRGDQPQHF. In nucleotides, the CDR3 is TGTGCCAGTAGATCCCGCGGGGATCAGCCCCAGCATTTT.

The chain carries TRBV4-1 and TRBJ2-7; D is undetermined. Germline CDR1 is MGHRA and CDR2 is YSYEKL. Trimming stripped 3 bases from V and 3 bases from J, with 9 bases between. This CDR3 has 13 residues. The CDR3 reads CASSHEPIYEQYF. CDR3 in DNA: TGCGCCAGCAGCCATGAACCGATCTACGAGCAGTACTTC.

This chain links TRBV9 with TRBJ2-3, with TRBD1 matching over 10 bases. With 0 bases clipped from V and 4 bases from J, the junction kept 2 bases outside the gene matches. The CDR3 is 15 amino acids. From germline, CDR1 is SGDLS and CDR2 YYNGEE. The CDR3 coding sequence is TGTGCCAGCAGCGTAGGGGACAGGGGTGCAGATACGCAGTATTTT. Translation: CASSVGDRGADTQYF. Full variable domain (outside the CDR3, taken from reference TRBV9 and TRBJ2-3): DSGVTQTPKHLITATGQRVTLRCSPRSGDLSVYWYQQSLDQGLQFLIQYYNGEERAKGNILERFSAQQFPDLHSELNLSSLELGDSALYFCASSVGDRGADTQYFGPGTRLTVL.

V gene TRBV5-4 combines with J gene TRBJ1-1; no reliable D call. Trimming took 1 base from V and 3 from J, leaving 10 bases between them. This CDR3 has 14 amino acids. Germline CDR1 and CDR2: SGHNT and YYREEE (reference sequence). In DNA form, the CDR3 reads TGTGCCAGCAGCTTGCAAGTGTTAGACACTGAAGCTTTCTTT. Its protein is CASSLQVLDTEAFF.

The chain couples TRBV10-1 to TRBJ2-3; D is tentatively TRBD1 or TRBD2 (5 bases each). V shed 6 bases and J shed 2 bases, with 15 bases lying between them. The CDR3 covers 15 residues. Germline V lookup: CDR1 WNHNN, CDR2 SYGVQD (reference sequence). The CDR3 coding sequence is TGCGCCAGCAGAAGAGGGGTAGGGACCACAGATACGCAGTATTTT. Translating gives CASRRGVGTTDTQYF.

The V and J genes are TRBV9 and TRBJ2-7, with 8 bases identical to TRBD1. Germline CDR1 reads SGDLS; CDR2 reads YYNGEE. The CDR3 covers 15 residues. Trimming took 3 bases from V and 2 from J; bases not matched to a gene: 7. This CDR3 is CASSAGPTGAYEQYF. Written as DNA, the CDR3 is TGTGCCAGCAGCGCAGGACCGACAGGGGCCTACGAGCAGTACTTC.

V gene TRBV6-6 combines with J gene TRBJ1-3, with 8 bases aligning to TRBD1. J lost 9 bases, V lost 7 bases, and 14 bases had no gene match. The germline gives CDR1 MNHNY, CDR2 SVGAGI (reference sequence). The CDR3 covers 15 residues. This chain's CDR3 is CASITRGQGETTIYF. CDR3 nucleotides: TGTGCCAGCATCACTAGAGGACAGGGAGAGACCACCATATATTTT.

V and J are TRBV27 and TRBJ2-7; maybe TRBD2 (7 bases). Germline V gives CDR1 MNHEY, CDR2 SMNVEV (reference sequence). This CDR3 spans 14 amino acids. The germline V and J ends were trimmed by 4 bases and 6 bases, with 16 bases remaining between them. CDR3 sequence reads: CASSSPGGNSEQYF. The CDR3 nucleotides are TGTGCCAGCAGTTCACCGGGGGGCAATTCCGAGCAGTACTTC.

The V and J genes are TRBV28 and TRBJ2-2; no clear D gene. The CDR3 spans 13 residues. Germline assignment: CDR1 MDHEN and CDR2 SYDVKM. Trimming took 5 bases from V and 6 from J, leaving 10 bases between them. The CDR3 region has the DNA TGTGCCAGCAGTCTACTCTACTCCGGGGAGCTGTTTTTT. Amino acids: CASSLLYSGELFF.

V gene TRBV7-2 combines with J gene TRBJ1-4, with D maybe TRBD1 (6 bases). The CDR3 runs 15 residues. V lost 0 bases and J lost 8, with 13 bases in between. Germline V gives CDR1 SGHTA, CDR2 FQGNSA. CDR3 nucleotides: TGTGCCAGCAGCTTAGCTTCAGGGGTAGGGGAAAAACTGTTTTTT. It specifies CASSLASGVGEKLFF.

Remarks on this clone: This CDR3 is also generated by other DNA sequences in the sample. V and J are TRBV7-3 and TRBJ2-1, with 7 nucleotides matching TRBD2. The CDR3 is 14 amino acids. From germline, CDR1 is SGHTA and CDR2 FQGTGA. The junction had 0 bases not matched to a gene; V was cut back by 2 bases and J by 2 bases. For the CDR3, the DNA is TGTGCCAGCAGCTTAGCGGGAGCCTACAATGAGCAGTTCTTC. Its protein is CASSLAGAYNEQFF.

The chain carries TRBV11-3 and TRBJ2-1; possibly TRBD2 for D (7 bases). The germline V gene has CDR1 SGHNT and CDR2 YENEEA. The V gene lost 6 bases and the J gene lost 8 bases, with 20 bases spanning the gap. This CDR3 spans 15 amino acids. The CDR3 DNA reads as TGTGCCAGCAGTCCCGCGGGGGCTATTTTCGATGAGCAGTTCTTC. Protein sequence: CASSPAGAIFDEQFF.

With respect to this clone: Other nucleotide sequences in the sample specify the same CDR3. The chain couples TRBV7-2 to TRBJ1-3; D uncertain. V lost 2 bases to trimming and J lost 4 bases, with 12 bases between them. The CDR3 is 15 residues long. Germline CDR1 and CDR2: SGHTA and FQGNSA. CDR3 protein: CASSLFPGVGNTIYF. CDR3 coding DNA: TGTGCCAGCAGCTTATTTCCCGGGGTAGGAAACACCATATATTTT.

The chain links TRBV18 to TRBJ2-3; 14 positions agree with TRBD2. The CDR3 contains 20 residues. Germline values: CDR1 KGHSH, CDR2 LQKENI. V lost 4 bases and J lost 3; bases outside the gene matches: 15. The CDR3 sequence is CASSLPTSGRASAKTDTQYF. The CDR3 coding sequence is TGTGCCAGCTCACTTCCGACTAGCGGGAGGGCCTCGGCAAAAACAGATACGCAGTATTTT.

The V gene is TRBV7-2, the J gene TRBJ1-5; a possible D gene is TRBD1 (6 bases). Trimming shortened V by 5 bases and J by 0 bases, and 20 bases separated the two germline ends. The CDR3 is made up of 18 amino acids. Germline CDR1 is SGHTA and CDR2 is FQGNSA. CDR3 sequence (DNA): TGTGCCAGCAGCCCACAAGTCCGAACGACAGGTAGCAATCAGCCCCAGCATTTT. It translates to CASSPQVRTTGSNQPQHF.